These T cell receptor beta chains were read from a single sample in a study of blood T cell repertoires in COVID-19. The assay was immunoSEQ multiplex PCR, and TCRdb's table has in-frame clones only and misses some. Of about 38,000 clones listed, nearly 90% are singletons. Material: peripheral blood. The receptors originated from a man aged 55 to 70 with active or convalescent COVID-19. Both conserved end residues are part of each CDR3. Each record gives: CDR3 protein, CDR3 DNA, clone size, CDR3 length, V gene, D gene, J gene. D genes are given only for firm matches. Clone size, where shown, is once, few, many, or a class for clones that have expanded.

CDR3: CASTLGGQGAPTHEQYF; DNA: TGTGCCAGCACCTTGGGAGGACAGGGGGCACCGACCCACGAGCAGTACTTC; size: -; length: 17; V: TRBV3-1/TRBV3-2; D: TRBD1; J: TRBJ2-7
CDR3: CASSTDRERLRYGYTF; DNA: TGTGCCAGTAGTACCGACAGGGAGAGACTGAGGTATGGCTACACCTTC; size: -; length: 16; V: TRBV19; D: TRBD1; J: TRBJ1-2
CDR3: CASSSGGGTEAFF; DNA: TGTGCCAGCAGCTCCGGGGGGGGCACTGAAGCTTTCTTT; size: -; length: 13; V: TRBV7-9; D: -; J: TRBJ1-1
CDR3: CASSLTGYGEQYF; DNA: TGTGCCAGCAGCTTAACAGGGTACGGCGAGCAGTACTTC; size: few; length: 13; V: TRBV7-9; D: -; J: TRBJ2-7
CDR3: CASSIVGRKRESSAGELFF; DNA: TGTGCCAGCAGCATAGTCGGTAGAAAGCGGGAGTCGTCCGCCGGGGAGCTGTTTTTT; size: few; length: 19; V: TRBV7-9; D: TRBD2; J: TRBJ2-2
CDR3: CASSNLTRLADTGELFF; DNA: TGTGCCAGCAGCAATCTAACCAGACTAGCGGACACCGGGGAGCTGTTTTTT; size: -; length: 17; V: TRBV21-1; D: -; J: TRBJ2-2
CDR3: CASSSLAPGGELFF; DNA: TGTGCCAGCAGCTCCTTGGCTCCGGGCGGGGAGCTGTTTTTT; size: -; length: 14; V: TRBV5-4; D: -; J: TRBJ2-2
CDR3: CASSPGGYEQYF; DNA: TGTGCCAGCAGCCCCGGGGGGTACGAGCAGTACTTC; size: few; length: 12; V: TRBV7-8; D: TRBD2; J: TRBJ2-7
CDR3: CASSQSKTAIGYTF; DNA: TGTGCCAGCAGCCAATCGAAAACAGCAATAGGCTACACCTTC; size: once; length: 14; V: TRBV16; D: -; J: TRBJ1-2
CDR3: CASSLSANSGANVLTF; DNA: TGTGCCAGCAGCTTATCTGCGAACTCTGGGGCCAACGTCCTGACTTTC; size: -; length: 16; V: TRBV11-2; D: -; J: TRBJ2-6
CDR3: CASSLGHRELFETQYF; DNA: TGTGCCAGCAGCTTAGGTCACAGGGAGTTGTTTGAGACCCAGTACTTC; size: -; length: 16; V: TRBV7-2; D: -; J: TRBJ2-5
CDR3: CAITPSGRGRETQYF; DNA: TGTGCCATCACCCCTAGCGGGAGGGGAAGAGAGACCCAGTACTTC; size: -; length: 15; V: TRBV28; D: TRBD2; J: TRBJ2-5
CDR3: CASREDRGLAPLHF; DNA: TGTGCCAGCAGGGAGGACAGGGGCCTGGCACCCCTCCACTTT; size: -; length: 14; V: TRBV25-1; D: TRBD1; J: TRBJ1-6
CDR3: CASSYSTQGNSPLHF; DNA: TGTGCCAGCAGTTACTCAACCCAGGGTAATTCACCCCTCCACTTT; size: -; length: 15; V: TRBV6-5; D: -; J: TRBJ1-6
CDR3: CASSFHRELGAFF; DNA: TGTGCCAGCAGCTTCCACAGGGAGCTTGGGGCTTTCTTT; size: -; length: 13; V: TRBV7-2; D: -; J: TRBJ1-1
CDR3: CASRIRGRWTGELFF; DNA: TGTGCCAGCAGAATCAGGGGGCGGTGGACCGGGGAGCTGTTTTTT; size: -; length: 15; V: TRBV5-6; D: TRBD1; J: TRBJ2-2
CDR3: CASSPLTGEQFF; DNA: TGTGCCAGCAGTCCCCTGACAGGTGAGCAGTTCTTC; size: -; length: 12; V: TRBV27; D: -; J: TRBJ2-1
CDR3: CASSEEGAVFF; DNA: TGTGCCAGCAGTGAAGAAGGGGCGGTGTTTTTT; size: few; length: 11; V: TRBV6-1; D: -; J: TRBJ1-4
CDR3: CASSLDRVGIQYF; DNA: TGCGCCAGCAGCTTGGACAGGGTCGGCATTCAGTACTTC; size: -; length: 13; V: TRBV5-1; D: -; J: TRBJ2-4
CDR3: CASSRMTAAGAEAFF; DNA: TGTGCCAGCTCACGGATGACAGCGGCAGGGGCTGAAGCTTTCTTT; size: -; length: 15; V: TRBV18; D: -; J: TRBJ1-1
CDR3: CASSRQGQETQYF; DNA: TGTGCCAGTAGTCGCCAGGGCCAAGAGACCCAGTACTTC; size: -; length: 13; V: TRBV19; D: -; J: TRBJ2-5
CDR3: CASSPRFGQGAEKLFF; DNA: TGTGCCAGCAGCCCCCGTTTTGGACAGGGGGCCGAAAAACTGTTTTTT; size: -; length: 16; V: TRBV7-8; D: TRBD1; J: TRBJ1-4
CDR3: CAISESTEAFF; DNA: TGTGCCATCAGTGAGTCGACAGAAGCTTTCTTT; size: -; length: 11; V: TRBV10-3; D: -; J: TRBJ1-1
CDR3: CASSQVVPKETQYF; DNA: TGTGCCAGCAGCCAAGTTGTCCCCAAAGAGACCCAGTACTTC; size: -; length: 14; V: TRBV3-1/TRBV3-2; D: -; J: TRBJ2-5
CDR3: CASSSNRQGGVTGELFF; DNA: TGCGCCAGCAGCTCCAATAGACAGGGGGGAGTCACCGGGGAGCTGTTTTTT; size: -; length: 17; V: TRBV5-1; D: TRBD1; J: TRBJ2-2
CDR3: CASSGQGRFQPQHF; DNA: TGTGCCAGCAGCGGACAGGGAAGGTTTCAGCCCCAGCATTTT; size: -; length: 14; V: TRBV6-5; D: TRBD1; J: TRBJ1-5
CDR3: CASKFGGIGEKLFF; DNA: TGTGCCAGCAAATTCGGGGGGATCGGCGAAAAACTGTTTTTT; size: -; length: 14; V: TRBV28; D: -; J: TRBJ1-4
CDR3: CASTSGGTSLYGYTF; DNA: TGTGCCAGCACCTCGGGGGGGACATCGCTCTATGGCTACACCTTC; size: -; length: 15; V: TRBV28; D: -; J: TRBJ1-2
CDR3: CASRSNSGDTQYF; DNA: TGTGCCAGCAGGTCCAACAGTGGCGATACGCAGTATTTT; size: -; length: 13; V: TRBV6-6; D: -; J: TRBJ2-3
CDR3: CASSILQGVGSPLHF; DNA: TGTGCCAGCAGTATTCTACAGGGAGTTGGGTCACCCCTCCACTTT; size: -; length: 15; V: TRBV2; D: -; J: TRBJ1-6
CDR3: CAREESKNIQYF; DNA: TGTGCCAGGGAGGAATCCAAAAACATTCAGTACTTC; size: -; length: 12; V: TRBV28; D: -; J: TRBJ2-4
CDR3: CASSLWRELDTQYF; DNA: TGTGCCAGCAGCTTGTGGCGGGAGCTGGATACGCAGTATTTT; size: -; length: 14; V: TRBV11-2; D: TRBD2; J: TRBJ2-3
CDR3: CASSPGVRHTDTQYF; DNA: TGTGCCAGTAGCCCCGGGGTCAGGCACACAGATACGCAGTATTTT; size: -; length: 15; V: TRBV19; D: -; J: TRBJ2-3
CDR3: CASSLLGGDTQYF; DNA: TGTGCCAGCAGTTTACTTGGGGGGGATACGCAGTATTTT; size: -; length: 13; V: TRBV12-3/TRBV12-4; D: -; J: TRBJ2-3
CDR3: CASERGSTGANVLTF; DNA: TGTGCCAGCGAAAGGGGTTCTACTGGGGCCAACGTCCTGACTTTC; size: -; length: 15; V: TRBV28; D: -; J: TRBJ2-6
CDR3: CASSQGAEAFF; DNA: TGTGCCAGCAGTCAGGGGGCTGAAGCTTTCTTT; size: -; length: 11; V: TRBV6-2/TRBV6-3; D: TRBD1; J: TRBJ1-1
CDR3: CASTKGLAGQETQYF; DNA: TGTGCCAGCACCAAGGGACTAGCGGGACAAGAGACCCAGTACTTC; size: -; length: 15; V: TRBV28; D: TRBD2; J: TRBJ2-5
CDR3: CAISNLEGGTYNEQFF; DNA: TGTGCCATCAGTAACCTAGAGGGGGGGACCTACAATGAGCAGTTCTTC; size: -; length: 16; V: TRBV10-3; D: -; J: TRBJ2-1
CDR3: CASSEAGLRVGEKLFF; DNA: TGTGCCAGCAGTGAGGCAGGGTTACGGGTCGGAGAAAAACTGTTTTTT; size: -; length: 16; V: TRBV2; D: -; J: TRBJ1-4
CDR3: CASSPTGGKDTQYF; DNA: TGTGCCAGCTCACCGACAGGGGGCAAGGATACGCAGTATTTT; size: once; length: 14; V: TRBV18; D: TRBD1; J: TRBJ2-3
CDR3: CASSENGVGGSGYTF; DNA: TGTGCCAGCAGTGAAAATGGGGTAGGGGGCTCTGGCTACACCTTC; size: -; length: 15; V: TRBV2; D: TRBD1; J: TRBJ1-2
CDR3: CASSLSGSIYEQFF; DNA: TGCGCCAGCAGCCTTAGCGGGAGTATCTATGAGCAGTTCTTC; size: -; length: 14; V: TRBV5-1; D: TRBD2; J: TRBJ2-1
CDR3: CASSQQNVAERPHEQYF; DNA: TGCGCCAGCAGCCAACAAAACGTAGCGGAGCGACCCCACGAGCAGTACTTC; size: -; length: 17; V: TRBV4-1; D: -; J: TRBJ2-7
CDR3: CASSYLDRDYTGELFF; DNA: TGCGCCAGCAGCTATTTGGACAGGGATTATACCGGGGAGCTGTTTTTT; size: -; length: 16; V: TRBV5-1; D: TRBD1; J: TRBJ2-2
CDR3: CASSVLLYTGGRFKRSGQYF; DNA: TGTGCCAGCAGTGTGCTTTTATATACAGGGGGCAGGTTTAAACGATCCGGGCAGTACTTC; size: once; length: 20; V: TRBV28; D: TRBD1; J: TRBJ2-7
CDR3: CASRLPQGEASNQPQHF; DNA: TGTGCCAGCAGGCTCCCACAGGGGGAGGCGAGCAATCAGCCCCAGCATTTT; size: -; length: 17; V: TRBV2; D: TRBD1; J: TRBJ1-5
CDR3: CASSRDTNTEAFF; DNA: TGTGCCAGCAGCAGGGATACGAACACTGAAGCTTTCTTT; size: -; length: 13; V: TRBV6-5; D: -; J: TRBJ1-1
CDR3: CASIPGVDGNEQFF; DNA: TGTGCCAGCATCCCGGGAGTAGATGGCAATGAGCAGTTCTTC; size: once; length: 14; V: TRBV28; D: -; J: TRBJ2-1
CDR3: CASSPGGSGANVLTF; DNA: TGTGCCAGCTCACCTGGAGGATCTGGGGCCAACGTCCTGACTTTC; size: -; length: 15; V: TRBV18; D: -; J: TRBJ2-6
CDR3: CASSVASQTNEKLFF; DNA: TGTGCCAGCAGCGTAGCTTCGCAGACAAATGAAAAACTGTTTTTT; size: -; length: 15; V: TRBV9; D: -; J: TRBJ1-4
CDR3: CASSLVQPPSGRGTYEQYF; DNA: TGTGCCAGCAGCTTAGTCCAGCCCCCCAGCGGGAGGGGGACCTACGAGCAGTACTTC; size: -; length: 19; V: TRBV7-9; D: TRBD2; J: TRBJ2-7
CDR3: CASSDRGLNSYEQYF; DNA: TGTGCCAGCAGTGATAGGGGGCTGAACTCCTACGAGCAGTACTTC; size: -; length: 15; V: TRBV2; D: TRBD1; J: TRBJ2-7
CDR3: CASSPGVWAGNTEAFF; DNA: TGCGCCAGCAGCCCAGGGGTTTGGGCCGGGAACACTGAAGCTTTCTTT; size: -; length: 16; V: TRBV5-1; D: -; J: TRBJ1-1